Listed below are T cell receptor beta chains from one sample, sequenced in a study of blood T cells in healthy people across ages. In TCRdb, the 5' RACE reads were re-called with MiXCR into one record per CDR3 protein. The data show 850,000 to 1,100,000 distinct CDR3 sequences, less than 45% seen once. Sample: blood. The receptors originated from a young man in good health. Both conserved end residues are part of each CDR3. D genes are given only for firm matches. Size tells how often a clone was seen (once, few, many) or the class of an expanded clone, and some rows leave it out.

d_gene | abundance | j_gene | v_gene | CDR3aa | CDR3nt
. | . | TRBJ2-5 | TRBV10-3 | CAISEGRGTQETQYF | TGTGCCATCAGTGAGGGCAGGGGTACGCAAGAGACCCAGTACTTC
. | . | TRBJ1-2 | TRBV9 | CASNKGSPTPYGYTF | TGTGCCAGCAACAAGGGCTCACCTACGCCCTATGGCTACACCTTC
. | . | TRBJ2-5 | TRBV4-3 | CASSQRGTEETQYF | TGCGCCAGCAGCCAGCGCGGGACAGAAGAGACCCAGTACTTC
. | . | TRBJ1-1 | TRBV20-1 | CSARAVGRITEAFF | TGCAGTGCTAGAGCGGTGGGGAGGATCACTGAAGCTTTCTTT
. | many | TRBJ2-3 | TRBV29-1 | CSVTTLGSSTDTQYF | TGCAGCGTGACCACCCTAGGTTCTAGCACAGATACGCAGTATTTT
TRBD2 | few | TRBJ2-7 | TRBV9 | CASSEALSGSSYEQYF | TGTGCCAGCAGCGAGGCCCTTAGCGGGAGCTCCTACGAGCAGTACTTC
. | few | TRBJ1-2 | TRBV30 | CAWISGGTYYGYTF | TGTGCCTGGATATCCGGGGGGACTTACTATGGCTACACCTTC
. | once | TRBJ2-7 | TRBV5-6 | CASSHWMDKQYF | TGTGCCAGCAGCCATTGGATGGATAAGCAGTACTTC
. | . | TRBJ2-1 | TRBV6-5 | CASSPGTVDRETQFF | TGTGCCAGCAGTCCCGGAACAGTCGACCGAGAGACCCAGTTCTTC
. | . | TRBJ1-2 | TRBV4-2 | CASSQERGFYGYTF | TGTGCCAGCAGCCAAGAACGGGGATTCTATGGCTACACCTTC
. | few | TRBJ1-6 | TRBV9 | CASNPTGSNSPPHF | TGTGCCAGCAACCCGACAGGTAGTAATTCACCCCCCCACTTT
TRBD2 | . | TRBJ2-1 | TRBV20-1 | CSAQPTNGGRNEQFF | TGCAGTGCTCAACCCACTAACGGGGGGAGGAATGAGCAGTTCTTC
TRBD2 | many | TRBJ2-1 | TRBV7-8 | CASSLRLAEYNEQFF | TGTGCCAGCAGCTTACGGCTAGCGGAGTACAATGAGCAGTTCTTC
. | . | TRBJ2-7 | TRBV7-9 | CFHTDVSYNEQYF | TGCTTCCACACAGATGTCTCCTACAATGAGCAGTACTTC
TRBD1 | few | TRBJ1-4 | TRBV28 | CASSYLTGTGGEKLFF | TGTGCCAGCAGTTATCTCACCGGGACAGGGGGTGAAAAACTGTTTTTT
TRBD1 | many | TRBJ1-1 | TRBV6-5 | CASSYSDRKAVSTAFF | TGTGCCAGCAGTTACTCGGACAGGAAAGCCGTATCGACAGCTTTCTTT
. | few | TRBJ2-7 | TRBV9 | CASSSRAVAMDEQYF | TGTGCCAGCAGCTCGAGGGCCGTAGCGATGGATGAGCAGTACTTC
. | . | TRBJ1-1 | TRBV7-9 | CASSPGGAGQLDAFF | TGTGCCAGCAGCCCCGGGGGTGCGGGCCAGCTCGATGCTTTCTTT
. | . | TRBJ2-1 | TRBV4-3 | CASSQGDGGSYNEQFF | TGCGCCAGCAGCCAAGGGGACGGCGGCTCCTACAATGAGCAGTTCTTC
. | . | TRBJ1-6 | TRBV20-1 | CSVLTGTDNSPLHF | TGCAGTGTTTTAACCGGGACCGATAATTCACCCCTCCACTTT
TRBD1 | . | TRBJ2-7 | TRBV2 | CASSIESVGTGGIEQYF | TGTGCCAGCAGTATCGAGTCGGTAGGGACAGGGGGAATCGAGCAGTACTTC
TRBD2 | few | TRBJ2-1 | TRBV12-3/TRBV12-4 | CASSFPAGGGNEQFF | TGTGCCAGCAGTTTTCCGGCGGGGGGCGGGAATGAGCAGTTCTTC
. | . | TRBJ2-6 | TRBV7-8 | CASSLATRVSGANVLTF | TGTGCCAGCAGCTTAGCCACTAGGGTCTCTGGGGCCAACGTCCTGACTTTC
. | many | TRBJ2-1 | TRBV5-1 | CASSFEGRPYNEQFF | TGCGCCAGCAGCTTTGAGGGGCGCCCCTACAATGAGCAGTTCTTC
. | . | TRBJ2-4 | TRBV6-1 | CASGPLGAKNIQYF | TGTGCCAGCGGACCGCTAGGAGCCAAAAACATTCAGTACTTC
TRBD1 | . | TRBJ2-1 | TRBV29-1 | CSTLGQTTYSEQFF | TGCAGCACGCTGGGACAGACCACGTACAGTGAGCAGTTCTTC
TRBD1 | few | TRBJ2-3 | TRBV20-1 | CSARAWDRAPDTQYF | TGCAGTGCTAGAGCATGGGACAGGGCCCCAGATACGCAGTATTTT
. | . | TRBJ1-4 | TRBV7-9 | CASSAYLGEKLFF | TGTGCCAGCAGCGCCTACCTGGGGGAAAAACTGTTTTTT
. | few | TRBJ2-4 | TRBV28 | CASSGGSLAKNIQYF | TGTGCCAGCAGTGGAGGGAGTTTAGCCAAAAACATTCAGTACTTC
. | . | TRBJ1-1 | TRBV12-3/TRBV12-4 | CASSLAGGARMNTEAFF | TGTGCCAGCAGTTTAGCGGGAGGGGCCAGAATGAACACTGAAGCTTTCTTT
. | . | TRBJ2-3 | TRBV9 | CASGLSSTDTQYF | TGTGCCAGCGGGTTATCTAGCACAGATACGCAGTATTTT
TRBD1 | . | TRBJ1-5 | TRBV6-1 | CASRDRAMGNSNQPQHF | TGTGCCAGCAGGGACAGGGCCATGGGTAATAGCAATCAGCCCCAGCATTTT
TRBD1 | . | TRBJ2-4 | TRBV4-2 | CASSQDNRDRKNIQYF | TGTGCCAGCAGCCAAGACAACCGGGACAGAAAAAACATTCAGTACTTC
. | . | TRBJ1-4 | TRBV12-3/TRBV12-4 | CASRASGFVEKLFF | TGTGCCAGCAGGGCTTCGGGTTTCGTTGAAAAACTGTTTTTT
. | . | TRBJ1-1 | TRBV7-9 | CASSLGTQDTEAFF | TGTGCCAGCAGCTTAGGGACCCAAGACACTGAAGCTTTCTTT
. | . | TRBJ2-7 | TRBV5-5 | CASSLVTESYEQYF | TGTGCCAGCAGCTTGGTAACAGAAAGCTACGAGCAGTACTTC
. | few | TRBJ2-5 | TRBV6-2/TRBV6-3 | CASSTTMVKETQYF | TGTGCCAGCAGTACAACGATGGTGAAAGAGACCCAGTACTTC
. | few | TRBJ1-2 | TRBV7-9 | CASSSTRRGSGYTF | TGTGCCAGCAGCTCGACTAGGAGGGGAAGTGGCTACACCTTC
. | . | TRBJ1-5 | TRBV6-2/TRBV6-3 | CATTLLQSNQPQHF | TGTGCCACCACCCTGTTGCAGAGCAATCAGCCCCAGCATTTT
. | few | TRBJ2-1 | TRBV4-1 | CASGPRGEQFF | TGCGCCAGCGGCCCAAGGGGTGAGCAGTTCTTC
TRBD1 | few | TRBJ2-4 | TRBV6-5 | CASSYSMKGAAKNIQYF | TGTGCCAGCAGTTACTCGATGAAGGGGGCGGCCAAAAACATTCAGTACTTC
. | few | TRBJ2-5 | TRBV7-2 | CASSWGAPYEQYF | TGTGCCAGCAGTTGGGGGGCACCCTATGAGCAGTACTTC
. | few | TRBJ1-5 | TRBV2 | CASSEEGTPNQPQHF | TGTGCCAGCAGTGAGGAGGGGACCCCAAATCAGCCCCAGCATTTT
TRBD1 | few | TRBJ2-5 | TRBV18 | CASSPPSRGRIEQYF | TGTGCCAGCTCACCACCGAGCAGGGGGCGCATAGAGCAGTACTTC
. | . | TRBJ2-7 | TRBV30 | CAWSVWQGLNEQYF | TGTGCCTGGAGTGTTTGGCAGGGCCTGAACGAGCAGTACTTC
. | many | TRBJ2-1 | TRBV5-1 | CASSLAGGPNNEQFF | TGCGCCAGCAGCTTGGCGGGGGGCCCTAACAATGAGCAGTTCTTC
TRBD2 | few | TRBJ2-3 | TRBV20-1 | CSAREGTITDTQYF | TGCAGTGCTAGAGAAGGGACTATTACAGATACGCAGTATTTT
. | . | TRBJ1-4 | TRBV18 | CASSPTYLTGDGGEKLFF | TGTGCCAGCTCACCAACATATCTGACGGGGGACGGAGGTGAAAAACTGTTTTTT
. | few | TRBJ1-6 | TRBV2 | CASREGRQNQSPLHF | TGTGCCAGCAGAGAAGGGCGGCAGAACCAATCACCCCTCCACTTT
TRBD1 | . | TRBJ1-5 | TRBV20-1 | CSARRDRGNQPQHF | TGCAGTGCTAGAAGGGACAGGGGGAATCAGCCCCAGCATTTT
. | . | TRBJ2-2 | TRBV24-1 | CATSDPNSPGELFF | TGTGCCACCAGTGATCCGAATTCCCCCGGGGAGCTGTTTTTT
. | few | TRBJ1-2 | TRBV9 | CASSVEQDYGYTF | TGTGCCAGCAGCGTAGAACAGGACTATGGCTACACCTTC
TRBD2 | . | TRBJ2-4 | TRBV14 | CASSQDGAGGDIQYF | TGTGCCAGCAGCCAAGATGGGGCGGGGGGTGACATTCAGTACTTC
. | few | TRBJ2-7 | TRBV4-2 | CASSQVTDSYEQYF | TGTGCCAGCAGCCAGGTGACAGACTCCTACGAGCAGTACTTC
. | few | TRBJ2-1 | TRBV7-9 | CASSQRPGRNEQFF | TGTGCCAGCAGCCAACGACCGGGACGGAATGAGCAGTTCTTC
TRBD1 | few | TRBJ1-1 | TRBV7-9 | CASSPRTGPEAFF | TGTGCCAGCAGCCCTCGGACAGGGCCGGAAGCTTTCTTT
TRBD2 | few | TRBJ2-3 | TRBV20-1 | CSARGTSGPDTQYF | TGCAGTGCTAGAGGGACTAGCGGCCCAGATACGCAGTATTTT